This T cell receptor beta chain derives from a study of CD8 T cells in ankylosing spondylitis. Whole-study findings and limits: Reportedly, matched ankylosing spondylitis synovial fluid was significantly enriched for disease-linked clones. Several highly homologous variants made up a TCR beta motif, and this motif appeared characteristic of ankylosing spondylitis blood.

In making TCR beta libraries, quantitative 5'-RACE with molecular barcodes was used. TCRdb processed the 5' RACE reads anew with MiXCR; each CDR3 protein has one entry. The sample contains hundreds of thousands of distinct CDR3 sequences, roughly 18% of which appear only once. This clonotype came up a few times. Its antigen is not known. V was pared by 4 bases and J by 5 bases, with 1 base of the junction left unmatched. The length of the CDR3 is 13 residues. Per germline, CDR1 ENHRY and CDR2 SYGVKD. The chain is built from TRBV10-3 and TRBJ1-5, with TRBD1 matching over 8 bases. The receptor was isolated from a male donor with ankylosing spondylitis. Sequencing used blood, either unsorted or a sorted T cell fraction (not recorded which). CDR3 nucleotides: TGTGCCATCAGTGCGGACAGGGATCAGCCCCAGCATTTT. Protein: CAISADRDQPQHF.